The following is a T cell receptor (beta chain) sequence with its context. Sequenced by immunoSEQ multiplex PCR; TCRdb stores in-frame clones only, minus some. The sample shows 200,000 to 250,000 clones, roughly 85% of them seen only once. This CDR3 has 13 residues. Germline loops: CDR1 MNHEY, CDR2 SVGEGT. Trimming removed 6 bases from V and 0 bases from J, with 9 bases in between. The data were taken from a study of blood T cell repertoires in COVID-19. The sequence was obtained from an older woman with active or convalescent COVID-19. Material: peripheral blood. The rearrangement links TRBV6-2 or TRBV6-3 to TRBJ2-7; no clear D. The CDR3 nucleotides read TGTGCCAGCAGCCGACATGGCTCCTACGAGCAGTACTTC. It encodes CASSRHGSYEQYF.